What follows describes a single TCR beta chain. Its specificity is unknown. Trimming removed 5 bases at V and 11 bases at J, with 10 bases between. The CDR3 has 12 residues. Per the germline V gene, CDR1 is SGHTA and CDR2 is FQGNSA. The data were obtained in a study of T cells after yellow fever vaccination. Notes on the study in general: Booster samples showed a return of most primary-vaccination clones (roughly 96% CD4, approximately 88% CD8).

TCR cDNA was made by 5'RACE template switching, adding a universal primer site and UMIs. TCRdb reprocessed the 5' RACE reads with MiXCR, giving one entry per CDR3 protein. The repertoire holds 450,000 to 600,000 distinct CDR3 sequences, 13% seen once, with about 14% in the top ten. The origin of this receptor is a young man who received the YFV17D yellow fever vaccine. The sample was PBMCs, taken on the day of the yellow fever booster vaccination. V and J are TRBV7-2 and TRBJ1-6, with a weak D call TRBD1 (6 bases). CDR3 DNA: TGTGCCAGCAGCCACAGGGATGCACCCCTCCACTTT. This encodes CASSHRDAPLHF. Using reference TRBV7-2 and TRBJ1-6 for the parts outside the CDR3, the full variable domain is GAGVSQSPSNKVTEKGKDVELRCDPISGHTALYWYRQSLGQGLEFLIYFQGNSAPDKSGLPSDRFSAERTGGSVSTLTIQRTQQEDSAVYLCASSHRDAPLHFGNGTRLTVT.